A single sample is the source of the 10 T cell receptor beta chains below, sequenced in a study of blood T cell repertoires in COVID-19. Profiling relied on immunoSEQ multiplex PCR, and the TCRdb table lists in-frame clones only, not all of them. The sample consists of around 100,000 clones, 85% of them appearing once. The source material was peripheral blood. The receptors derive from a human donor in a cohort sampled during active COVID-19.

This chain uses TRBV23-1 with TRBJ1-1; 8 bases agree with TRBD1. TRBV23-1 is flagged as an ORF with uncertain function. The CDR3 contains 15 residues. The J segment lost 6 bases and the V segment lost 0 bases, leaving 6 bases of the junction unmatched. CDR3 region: CASSQSTGAVAEAFF. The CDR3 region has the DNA TGCGCCAGCAGTCAATCGACAGGGGCTGTGGCTGAAGCTTTCTTT.

CDR3 sequence reads: CASRAGFSGDTQYF. CDR3 coding DNA: TGCGCCAGCCGAGCCGGGTTTTCGGGGGATACGCAGTATTTT. The chain combines TRBV5-1 with TRBJ2-3; TRBD2 is a possible D gene (5 bases). Germline V lookup: CDR1 SGHRS, CDR2 YFSETQ. V lost 7 bases and J lost 6, with 18 bases in between. CDR3 length: 14 amino acids.

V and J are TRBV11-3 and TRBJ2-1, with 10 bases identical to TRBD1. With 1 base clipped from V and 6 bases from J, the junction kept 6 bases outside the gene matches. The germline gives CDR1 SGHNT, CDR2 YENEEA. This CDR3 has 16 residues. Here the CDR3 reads CASSLGRGDRGNEQFF. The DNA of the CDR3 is TGTGCCAGCAGCTTAGGGCGGGGGGACAGGGGCAATGAGCAGTTCTTC.

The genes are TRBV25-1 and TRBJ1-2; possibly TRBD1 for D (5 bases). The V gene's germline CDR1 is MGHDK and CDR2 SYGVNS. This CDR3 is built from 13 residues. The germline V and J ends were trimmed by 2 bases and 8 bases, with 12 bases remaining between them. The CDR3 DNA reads TGTGCCAGCAGTGAAAATAGGGGTTGGGGCTACACCTTC. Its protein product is CASSENRGWGYTF.

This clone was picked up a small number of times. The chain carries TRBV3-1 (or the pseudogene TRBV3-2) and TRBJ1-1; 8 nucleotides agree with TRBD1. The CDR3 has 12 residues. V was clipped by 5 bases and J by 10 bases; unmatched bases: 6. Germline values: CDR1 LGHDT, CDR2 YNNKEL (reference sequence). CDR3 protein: CASSAGQAGAFF. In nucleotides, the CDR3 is TGTGCCAGCAGCGCGGGACAGGCAGGAGCTTTCTTT.

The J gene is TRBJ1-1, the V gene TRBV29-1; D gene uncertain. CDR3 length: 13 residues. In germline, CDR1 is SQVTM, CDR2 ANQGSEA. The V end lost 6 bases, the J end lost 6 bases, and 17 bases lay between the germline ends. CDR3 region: CSVPVHLGAEAFF. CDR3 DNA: TGCAGCGTCCCGGTCCACTTGGGCGCTGAAGCTTTCTTT.

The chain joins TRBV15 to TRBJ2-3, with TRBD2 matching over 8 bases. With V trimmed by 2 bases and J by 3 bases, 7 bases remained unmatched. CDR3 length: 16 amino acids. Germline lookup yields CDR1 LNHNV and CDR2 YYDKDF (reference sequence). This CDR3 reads CATSRLGLEGTDTQYF. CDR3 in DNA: TGTGCCACCAGCAGATTGGGACTAGAGGGAACAGATACGCAGTATTTT.

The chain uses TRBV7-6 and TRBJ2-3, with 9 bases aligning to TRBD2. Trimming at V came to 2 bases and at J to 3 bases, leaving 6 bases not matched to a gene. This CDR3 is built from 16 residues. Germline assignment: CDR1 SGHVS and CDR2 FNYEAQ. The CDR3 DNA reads TGTGCCAGCAGCTTAAGGGTTAGCGGGGGAACAGATACGCAGTATTTT. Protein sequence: CASSLRVSGGTDTQYF. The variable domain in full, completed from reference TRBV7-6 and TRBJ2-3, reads GAGVSQSPRYKVTKRGQDVALRCDPISGHVSLYWYRQALGQGPEFLTYFNYEAQQDKSGLPNDRFSAERPEGSISTLTIQRTEQRDSAMYRCASSLRVSGGTDTQYFGPGTRLTVL.

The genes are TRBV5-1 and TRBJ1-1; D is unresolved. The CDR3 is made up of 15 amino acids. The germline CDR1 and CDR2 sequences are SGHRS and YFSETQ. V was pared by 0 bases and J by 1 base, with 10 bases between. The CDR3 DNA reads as TGCGCCAGCAGCTTGGCCGGTACGGGGAACACTGAAGCTTTCTTT. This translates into CASSLAGTGNTEAFF.

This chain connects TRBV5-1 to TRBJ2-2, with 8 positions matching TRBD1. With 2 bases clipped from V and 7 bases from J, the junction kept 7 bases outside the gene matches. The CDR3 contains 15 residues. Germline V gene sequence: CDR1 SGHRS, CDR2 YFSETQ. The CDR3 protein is CASSFGQGAIGELFF. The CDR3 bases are TGCGCCAGCAGCTTCGGTCAGGGGGCGATCGGGGAGCTGTTTTTT.